These 8 T cell receptor beta chains were all obtained from the same sample, sequenced in a study of human T cells and chemical hapten exposure. Using its own MiXCR run on the RACE reads, TCRdb lists one record per CDR3 protein. The sample has more than 80,000 distinct CDR3 sequences, 10% to 15% seen once; the top ten hold 1.5% to 2%. The time point is: pre-sensitization, week 0. This sample's treatment: therapeutic diphenylcyclopropenone sensitization with weekly scalp DPC. Specimen: whole blood, collected in connection with sensitization to the hapten diphenylcyclopropenone (DPC). These receptor sequences come from a woman between 45 and 65 years old with alopecia areata. Some clones in this sample may be carry-over from other donors' samples.

Here the CDR3 reads CASSLPLGTELMNTEAFF. The CDR3 DNA is TGTGCCAGTAGTCTTCCCCTCGGGACAGAACTCATGAACACTGAAGCTTTCTTT. The chain links TRBV19 to TRBJ1-1, with 7 bases matching TRBD1. V lost 5 bases to trimming and J lost 0 bases; unmatched junction nucleotides: 15. The CDR3 covers 18 residues. The V gene's germline CDR1 is LNHDA and CDR2 SQIVND (reference sequence).

This clonotype was detected only a few times. The J gene is TRBJ1-2, the V gene TRBV28; D uncertain. Germline CDR1 is MDHEN and CDR2 is SYDVKM. V was trimmed by 11 bases and J by 7 bases, leaving 11 bases between them. The CDR3 runs 10 residues. CDR3 in DNA: TGTGCCTCTGGGCAGCGTGGCTACACCTTC. This gives the protein CASGQRGYTF.

The table lists this clonotype with a few counts. The chain combines TRBV7-9 with TRBJ2-1, with TRBD2 matching 14 bases. Germline V gene data show CDR1 as SEHNR and CDR2 as FQNEAQ (reference sequence). This CDR3 is built from 19 residues. J gave up 4 bases and V 3 bases, and 11 bases lay outside the gene matches. The CDR3 DNA reads TGTGCCAGCAGCTTCTTAAACTTCCGACTAGCGGGAGGGTACAATGAGCAGTTCTTC. It codes for CASSFLNFRLAGGYNEQFF.

This chain joins TRBV21-1 and TRBJ1-6. TRBV21-1 is a listed pseudogene. This CDR3 spans 13 amino acids. The CDR3 sequence is CASSKEVNSPLHF. As DNA, the CDR3 is TGTGCCAGCAGCAAAGAAGTTAATTCACCCCTCCACTTT.

This clonotype showed up many times. The chain employs TRBV3-1 and TRBJ2-3; possibly TRBD1 or TRBD2 for D (5 bases each). The CDR3 length is 11 residues. The V gene's germline CDR1 is LGHDT and CDR2 YNNKEL (reference sequence). V dropped 5 bases and J dropped 9 bases, with 9 bases sitting between them. For the CDR3, the DNA is TGTGCCAGCAGCGTAGGGGACACGCAGTATTTT. Protein: CASSVGDTQYF.

The CDR3, as DNA: TGTGCCAGTATAGGCAGGGCGAACACAGATACGCAGTATTTT. This encodes CASIGRANTDTQYF. The chain joins TRBV19 to TRBJ2-3; perhaps TRBD1 as D (5 bases). V was pared by 7 bases and J by 2 bases, with 13 bases between. CDR3 length: 14 residues. Germline-derived CDR1 and CDR2 are LNHDA and SQIVND (reference sequence).

This clonotype was seen a few times. A junction end diverges from the germline sequence, so it may reflect a read error. The J gene is TRBJ2-3, the V gene TRBV7-7; D may be TRBD1 or TRBD2 (5 bases each). Germline V gene data show CDR1 as SSHAT and CDR2 as FNYEAQ (reference sequence). The CDR3 has 14 residues. The CDR3 sequence is CASSLGEVEGRQYF. The CDR3 DNA is TGTGCTAGCAGCTTAGGCGAAGTAGAGGGACGACAGTATTTT.

The chain combines TRBV2 with TRBJ2-5; 11 bases fit TRBD2. This CDR3 has 17 residues. The J segment lost 5 bases and the V segment lost 7 bases, leaving 15 bases of the junction unmatched. Germline V CDR1 and CDR2: SNHLY, FYNNEI. The CDR3: CASTKLGPPSGGETQYF. DNA for the CDR3: TGTGCCAGCACTAAGCTTGGGCCCCCTAGCGGGGGGGAGACCCAGTACTTC.